The 18 T cell receptor beta chains given below trace back to one sample, sequenced in a study of siplizumab effects on memory and regulatory T cells. Sequenced by immunoSEQ multiplex PCR; TCRdb stores in-frame clones only, minus some. The sample lists about 9,900 clones, about 40% occurring once. Cells from the mixed lymphocyte reaction were cocultured for 5 to 6 days at 37°C. Their specific antigens are unknown. Sequenced material: CFSE-low (dividing) CD4+ T cells sorted from an allogeneic mixed lymphocyte reaction. Receptor source: a human donor in good health; the cells came from an allogeneic mixed lymphocyte reaction.

The V call is TRBV7-2, the J call TRBJ2-5; TRBD2 aligns across 12 bases. The germline gives CDR1 SGHTA, CDR2 FQGNSA. V lost 5 bases to trimming and J lost 5 bases; unmatched junction nucleotides: 6. This CDR3 has 15 residues. The CDR3 DNA sequence: TGTGCCAGCAGCCCCCGACTAGCGGGAGTGGAGACCCAGTACTTC. Encoded protein: CASSPRLAGVETQYF.

This clone was detected only a few times. V is TRBV28 and J is TRBJ2-1; no firm D call. Trimming took off 7 bases at V and 0 bases at J, with 16 bases between the two ends. CDR1 is MDHEN, CDR2 SYDVKM, per germline. CDR3 size: 16 residues. For the CDR3, the DNA is TGTGCCAGCATCCCTGGCATGCTAAGCTCCTACAATGAGCAGTTCTTC. Translation: CASIPGMLSSYNEQFF. Using reference TRBV28 and TRBJ2-1 for the parts outside the CDR3, the full variable domain is DVKVTQSSRYLVKRTGEKVFLECVQDMDHENMFWYRQDPGLGLRLIYFSYDVKMKEKGDIPEGYSVSREKKERFSLILESASTNQTSMYLCASIPGMLSSYNEQFFGPGTRLTVL.

The chain recombines TRBV18 with TRBJ2-1, with TRBD2 identical over 8 bases. Germline V gene data show CDR1 as KGHSH and CDR2 as LQKENI. J was trimmed by 8 bases and V by 3 bases; bases with no gene match: 6. The CDR3 runs 14 residues. In DNA form, the CDR3 reads TGTGCCAGCTCACCGGGACTAGATGGCGATGAGCAGTTCTTC. The encoded protein is CASSPGLDGDEQFF.

The chain uses TRBV2 and TRBJ2-2; possibly TRBD2 for D (6 bases). This CDR3 has 14 residues. The germline gives CDR1 SNHLY, CDR2 FYNNEI. The germline V and J ends were trimmed by 7 bases and 6 bases, with 15 bases remaining between them. CDR3 amino acids: CASTYGRNAGELFF. CDR3 sequence (DNA): TGTGCCAGCACGTACGGGAGAAACGCCGGGGAGCTGTTTTTT.

The V and J genes are TRBV5-1 and TRBJ1-3; a possible D gene is TRBD1 (6 bases). Trimming left V 3 bases short and J 0 bases short, with 10 bases between. The V gene's germline CDR1 is SGHRS and CDR2 YFSETQ. The CDR3 extends over 15 amino acids. Here the CDR3 DNA reads TGCGCCAGCAGCTGGACAGCTCTCTCTGGAAACACCATATATTTT. Protein: CASSWTALSGNTIYF.

This clone was recorded once. V is TRBV5-4 and J is TRBJ2-2, with D hard to call. Germline CDR1 is SGHNT and CDR2 is YYREEE (reference sequence). The ends were cut back, 0 bases at V and 7 bases at J, with 4 bases in the middle. The CDR3 is 12 residues long. The CDR3 nucleotides read TGTGCCAGCAGCTTGGAAGTCGGGGAGCTGTTTTTT. Residues: CASSLEVGELFF.

The rearrangement uses TRBV27 and TRBJ2-2, with TRBD2 identical over 14 bases. The germline gives CDR1 MNHEY, CDR2 SMNVEV (reference sequence). V lost 7 bases and J lost 6; bases outside the gene matches: 4. This CDR3 contains 15 residues. CDR3 region: CASTWTSGRPGELFF. CDR3 in DNA: TGTGCCAGCACCTGGACTAGCGGGAGGCCCGGGGAGCTGTTTTTT.

The rearrangement joins TRBV29-1 to TRBJ2-3; 10 bases line up with TRBD2. Germline loops: CDR1 SQVTM, CDR2 ANQGSEA. This CDR3 spans 14 amino acids. Unmatched junction bases numbered 7, after V lost 6 bases and J lost 4 bases. The chain's CDR3 is CSVDSGRYSDTQYF. CDR3 bases: TGCAGCGTCGATAGCGGGAGGTATTCAGATACGCAGTATTTT.

The chain carries TRBV30 and TRBJ1-3; D ambiguous. V was cut by 3 bases and J by 0 bases, with 9 bases left in between. Germline CDR1 reads GTSNPN; CDR2 reads SVGIG (reference sequence). CDR3 length: 14 amino acids. The CDR3 spells CAWSVGYSGNTIYF. The DNA of the CDR3 is TGTGCCTGGAGCGTAGGGTACTCTGGAAACACCATATATTTT.

The rearrangement links TRBV10-3 to TRBJ2-1; perhaps TRBD2 as D (6 bases). There are 15 residues in the CDR3. CDR1 and CDR2 from the germline V gene are ENHRY and SYGVKD. Trimming took off 3 bases at V and 6 bases at J, with 15 bases between the two ends. Written as DNA, the CDR3 is TGTGCCATCAGTGAAAGGGGACTCCAATCCAATGAGCAGTTCTTC. Protein product: CAISERGLQSNEQFF.

By sample fraction, this clone is medium-sized (0.01 to 0.1%). The chain carries TRBV27 and TRBJ1-2, with D perhaps matching TRBD1 (5 bases). Trimming pared 3 bases from V and 3 bases from J, leaving 8 bases between. The CDR3 sequence is 13 residues long. The germline V gene has CDR1 MNHEY and CDR2 SMNVEV (reference sequence). The CDR3 DNA reads as TGTGCCAGCAGTTTCAGGGCGCACTATGGCTACACCTTC. Amino acids: CASSFRAHYGYTF.

The chain combines TRBV30 with TRBJ2-7; unclear D gene. Germline loops: CDR1 GTSNPN, CDR2 SVGIG (reference sequence). Trimming removed 2 bases at V and 0 bases at J, with 11 bases between. CDR3 length: 14 amino acids. The CDR3 is CAWSRPVHSYEQYF. The CDR3 bases are TGTGCCTGGAGTCGCCCCGTCCACTCCTACGAGCAGTACTTC.

This clone was seen more than once but under ten times. The genes are TRBV7-2 and TRBJ1-1; the D gene is possibly TRBD1 (6 bases). Between the trimmed V and J ends, which lost 2 bases and 3 bases, there was a span of 16 bases. CDR1 is SGHTA, CDR2 FQGNSA, per germline. The CDR3 is 16 residues long. As DNA, the CDR3 is TGTGCCAGCAGCTTATTTGTGGGGGCGCAGGACACTGAAGCTTTCTTT. This encodes CASSLFVGAQDTEAFF. The whole variable domain, remainder taken from reference TRBV7-2 and TRBJ1-1, is GAGVSQSPSNKVTEKGKDVELRCDPISGHTALYWYRQSLGQGLEFLIYFQGNSAPDKSGLPSDRFSAERTGGSVSTLTIQRTQQEDSAVYLCASSLFVGAQDTEAFFGQGTRLTVV.

V is TRBV29-1 and J is TRBJ1-4; no clear D. CDR3 size: 12 residues. In germline, CDR1 is SQVTM, CDR2 ANQGSEA. Trimming left V 5 bases short and J 6 bases short, with 10 bases between. The DNA for the CDR3 is TGCAGCGTTTCCGGCCCGGATGAAAAACTGTTTTTT. The encoded protein is CSVSGPDEKLFF.

This clone was seen more than once but under ten times. The chain recombines TRBV9 with TRBJ2-3; the match to TRBD2 covers 8 bases. CDR3 size: 16 residues. CDR1 SGDLS and CDR2 YYNGEE come from the germline V gene. V was clipped by 3 bases and J by 0 bases; unmatched bases: 6. CDR3 coding DNA: TGTGCCAGCAGCGCCCGGGAGGGCACCAGCACAGATACGCAGTATTTT. This translates into CASSAREGTSTDTQYF.

There are a few counts of this clone. CDR3 residues: CASSSSGASYNEQFF. CDR3 nucleotide sequence: TGCGCCAGCAGCTCGAGCGGGGCCTCCTACAATGAGCAGTTCTTC. The chain joins TRBV5-1 to TRBJ2-1; 7 nucleotides agree with TRBD2. The trim removed 3 bases at V and 0 bases at J, leaving 3 bases unmatched. This CDR3 spans 15 amino acids. Germline V gives CDR1 SGHRS, CDR2 YFSETQ. Based on the CDR3 plus reference TRBV5-1 and TRBJ2-1, the full variable domain is KAGVTQTPRYLIKTRGQQVTLSCSPISGHRSVSWYQQTPGQGLQFLFEYFSETQRNKGNFPGRFSGRQFSNSRSEMNVSTLELGDSALYLCASSSSGASYNEQFFGPGTRLTVL.

V and J are TRBV10-3 and TRBJ2-1; 9 bases agree with TRBD2. The length of the CDR3 is 15 residues. Germline V gene lookup returns CDR1 ENHRY and CDR2 SYGVKD. V was clipped by 2 bases and J by 8 bases; unmatched bases: 7. The CDR3 here is CAISERSGRTDEQFF. As DNA, the CDR3 is TGTGCCATCAGTGAGCGGAGCGGGAGGACGGATGAGCAGTTCTTC.

Judged by abundance, this clone is medium-sized. The gene calls are TRBV27 and TRBJ1-1; no clear D gene. Trimming left V 11 bases short and J 0 bases short, with 10 bases between. The CDR3 spans 12 residues. Per the germline V gene, CDR1 is MNHEY and CDR2 is SMNVEV (reference sequence). The CDR3 protein is CASVIMNTEAFF. Here the CDR3 DNA reads TGTGCCTCAGTTATTATGAACACTGAAGCTTTCTTT.